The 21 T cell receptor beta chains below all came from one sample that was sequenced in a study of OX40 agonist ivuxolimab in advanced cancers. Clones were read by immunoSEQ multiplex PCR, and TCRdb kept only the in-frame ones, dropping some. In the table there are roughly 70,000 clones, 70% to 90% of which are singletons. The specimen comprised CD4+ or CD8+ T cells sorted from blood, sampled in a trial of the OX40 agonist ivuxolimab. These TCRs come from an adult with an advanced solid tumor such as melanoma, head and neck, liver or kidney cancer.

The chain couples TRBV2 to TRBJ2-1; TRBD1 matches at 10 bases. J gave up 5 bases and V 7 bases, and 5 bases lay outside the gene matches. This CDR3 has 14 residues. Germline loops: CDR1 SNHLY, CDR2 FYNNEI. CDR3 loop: CASTRQGADNEQFF. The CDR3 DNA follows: TGTGCCAGCACCCGACAGGGGGCCGACAATGAGCAGTTCTTC.

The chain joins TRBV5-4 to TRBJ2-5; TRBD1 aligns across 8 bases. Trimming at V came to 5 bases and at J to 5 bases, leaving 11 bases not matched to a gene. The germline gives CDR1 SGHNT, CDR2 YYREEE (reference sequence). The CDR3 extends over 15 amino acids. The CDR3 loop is CASSSQGAAGETQYF. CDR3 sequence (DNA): TGTGCCAGCAGTTCCCAGGGGGCTGCCGGGGAGACCCAGTACTTC. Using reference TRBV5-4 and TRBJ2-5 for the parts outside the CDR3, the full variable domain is ETGVTQSPTHLIKTRGQQVTLRCSSQSGHNTVSWYQQALGQGPQFIFQYYREEENGRGNFPPRFSGLQFPNYSSELNVNALELDDSALYLCASSSQGAAGETQYFGPGTRLLVL.

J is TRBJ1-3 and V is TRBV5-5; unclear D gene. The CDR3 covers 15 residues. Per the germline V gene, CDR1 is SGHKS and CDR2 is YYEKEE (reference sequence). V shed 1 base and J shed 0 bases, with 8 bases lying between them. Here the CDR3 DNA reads TGTGCCAGCAGCTTGTGGGCCCTCTCTGGAAACACCATATATTTT. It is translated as CASSLWALSGNTIYF.

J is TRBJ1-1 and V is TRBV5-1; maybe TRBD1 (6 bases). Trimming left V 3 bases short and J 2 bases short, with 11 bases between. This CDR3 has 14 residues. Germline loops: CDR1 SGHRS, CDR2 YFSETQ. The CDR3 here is CASSWMDRNTEAFF. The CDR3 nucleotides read TGCGCCAGCAGCTGGATGGACAGAAACACTGAAGCTTTCTTT. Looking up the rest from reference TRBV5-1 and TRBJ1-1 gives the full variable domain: KAGVTQTPRYLIKTRGQQVTLSCSPISGHRSVSWYQQTPGQGLQFLFEYFSETQRNKGNFPGRFSGRQFSNSRSEMNVSTLELGDSALYLCASSWMDRNTEAFFGQGTRLTVV.

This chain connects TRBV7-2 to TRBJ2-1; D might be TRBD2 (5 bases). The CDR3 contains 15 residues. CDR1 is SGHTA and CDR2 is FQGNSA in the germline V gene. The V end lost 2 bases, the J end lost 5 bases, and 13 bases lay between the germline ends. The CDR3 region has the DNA TGTGCCAGCAGCTTACAGGTGACTATAAACAATGAGCAGTTCTTC. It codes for CASSLQVTINNEQFF.

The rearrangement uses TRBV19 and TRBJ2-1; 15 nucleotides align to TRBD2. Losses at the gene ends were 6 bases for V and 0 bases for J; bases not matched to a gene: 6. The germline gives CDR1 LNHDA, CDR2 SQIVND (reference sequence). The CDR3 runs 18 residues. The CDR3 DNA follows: TGTGCCAGTAGCAGGACTAGCGGGGGGGGAAGCTCCTACAATGAGCAGTTCTTC. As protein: CASSRTSGGGSSYNEQFF. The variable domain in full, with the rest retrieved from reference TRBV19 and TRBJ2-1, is DGGITQSPKYLFRKEGQNVTLSCEQNLNHDAMYWYRQDPGQGLRLIYYSQIVNDFQKGDIAEGYSVSREKKESFPLTVTSAQKNPTAFYLCASSRTSGGGSSYNEQFFGPGTRLTVL.

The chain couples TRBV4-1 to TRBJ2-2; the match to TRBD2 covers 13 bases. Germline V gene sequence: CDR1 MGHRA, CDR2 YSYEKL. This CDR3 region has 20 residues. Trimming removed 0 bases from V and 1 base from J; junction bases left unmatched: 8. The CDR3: CASSQERTSGGIGNTGELFF. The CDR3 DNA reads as TGCGCCAGCAGCCAAGAACGGACTAGCGGGGGCATCGGGAACACCGGGGAGCTGTTTTTT.

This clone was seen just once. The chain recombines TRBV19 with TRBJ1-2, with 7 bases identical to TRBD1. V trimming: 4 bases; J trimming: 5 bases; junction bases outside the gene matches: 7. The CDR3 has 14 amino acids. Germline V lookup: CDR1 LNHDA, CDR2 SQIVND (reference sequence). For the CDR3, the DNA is TGTGCCAGTAGTACAGACAGGGTCCGGTATGGCTACACCTTC. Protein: CASSTDRVRYGYTF.

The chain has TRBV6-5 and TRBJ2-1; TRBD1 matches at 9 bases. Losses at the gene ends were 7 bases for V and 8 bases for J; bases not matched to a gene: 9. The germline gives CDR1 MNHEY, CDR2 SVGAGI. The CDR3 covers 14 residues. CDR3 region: CASTHRGRAYEQFF. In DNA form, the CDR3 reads TGTGCCAGCACCCACAGGGGGCGCGCGTATGAGCAGTTCTTC.

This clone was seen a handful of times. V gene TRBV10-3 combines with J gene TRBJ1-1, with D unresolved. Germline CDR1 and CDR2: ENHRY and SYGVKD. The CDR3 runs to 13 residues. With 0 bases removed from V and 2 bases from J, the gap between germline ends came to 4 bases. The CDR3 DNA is TGTGCCATCAGTGAGTCTGCCAACACTGAAGCTTTCTTT. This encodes CAISESANTEAFF.

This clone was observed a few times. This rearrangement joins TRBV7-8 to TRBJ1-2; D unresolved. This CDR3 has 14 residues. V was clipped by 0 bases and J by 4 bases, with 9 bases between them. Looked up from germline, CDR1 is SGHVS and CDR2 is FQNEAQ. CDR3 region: CASSLAEEGYGYTF. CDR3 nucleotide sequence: TGTGCCAGCAGCTTAGCGGAGGAGGGCTATGGCTACACCTTC.

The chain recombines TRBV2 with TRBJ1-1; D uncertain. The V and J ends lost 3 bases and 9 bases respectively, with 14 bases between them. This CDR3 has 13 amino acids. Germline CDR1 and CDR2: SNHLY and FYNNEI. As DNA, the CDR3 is TGTGCCAGCAGTGATCCGGGTGTAGGGAAAGCTTTCTTT. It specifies CASSDPGVGKAFF.

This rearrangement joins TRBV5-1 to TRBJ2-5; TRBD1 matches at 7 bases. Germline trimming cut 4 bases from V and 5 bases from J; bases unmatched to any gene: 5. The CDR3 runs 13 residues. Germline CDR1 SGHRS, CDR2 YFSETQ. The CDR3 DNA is TGCGCCAGCAGCGTACAGGGGTCGGAGACCCAGTACTTC. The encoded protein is CASSVQGSETQYF.

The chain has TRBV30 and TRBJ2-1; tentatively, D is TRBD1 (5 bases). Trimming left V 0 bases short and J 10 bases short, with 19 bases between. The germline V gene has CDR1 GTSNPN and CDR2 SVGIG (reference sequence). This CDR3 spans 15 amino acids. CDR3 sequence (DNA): TGTGCCTGGAGTGTGCTTTCCCCTCAGGGCGGAGAGCAGTTCTTC. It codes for CAWSVLSPQGGEQFF.

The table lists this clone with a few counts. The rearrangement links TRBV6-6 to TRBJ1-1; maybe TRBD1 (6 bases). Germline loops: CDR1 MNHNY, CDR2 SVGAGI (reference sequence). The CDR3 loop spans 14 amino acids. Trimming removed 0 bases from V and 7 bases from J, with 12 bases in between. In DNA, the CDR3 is TGTGCCAGCAGTTACTCTGGACAGCTCCTTGAAGCTTTCTTT. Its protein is CASSYSGQLLEAFF.

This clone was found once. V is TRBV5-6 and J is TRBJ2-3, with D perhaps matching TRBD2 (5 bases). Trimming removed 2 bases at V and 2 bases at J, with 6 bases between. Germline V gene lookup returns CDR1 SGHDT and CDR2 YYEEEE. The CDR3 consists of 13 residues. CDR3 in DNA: TGTGCCAGCAGCTTCCTAGCCACAGATACGCAGTATTTT. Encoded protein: CASSFLATDTQYF.

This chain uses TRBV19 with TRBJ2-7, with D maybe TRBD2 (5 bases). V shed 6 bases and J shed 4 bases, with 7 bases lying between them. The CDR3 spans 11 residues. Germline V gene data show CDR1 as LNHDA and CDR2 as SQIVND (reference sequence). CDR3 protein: CASRRGYEQYF. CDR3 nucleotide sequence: TGTGCCAGTAGACGGGGTTACGAGCAGTACTTC.

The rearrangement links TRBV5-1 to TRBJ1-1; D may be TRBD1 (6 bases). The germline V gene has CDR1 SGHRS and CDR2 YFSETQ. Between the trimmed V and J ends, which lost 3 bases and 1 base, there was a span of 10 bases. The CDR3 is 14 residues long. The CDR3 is CASSWRQANTEAFF. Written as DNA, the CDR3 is TGCGCCAGCAGCTGGCGACAGGCGAACACTGAAGCTTTCTTT.

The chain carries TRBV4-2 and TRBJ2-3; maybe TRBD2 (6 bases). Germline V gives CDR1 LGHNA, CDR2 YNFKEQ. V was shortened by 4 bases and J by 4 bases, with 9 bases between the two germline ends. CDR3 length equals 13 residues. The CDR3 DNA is TGTGCCAGCAGCCCGGGGGTCCCAGATACGCAGTATTTT. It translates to CASSPGVPDTQYF.

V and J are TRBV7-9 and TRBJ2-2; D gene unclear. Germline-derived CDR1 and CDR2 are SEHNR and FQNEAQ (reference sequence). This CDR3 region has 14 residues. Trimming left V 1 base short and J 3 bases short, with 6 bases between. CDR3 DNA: TGTGCCAGCAGCTTAGACGGACACACCGGGGAGCTGTTTTTT. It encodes CASSLDGHTGELFF.

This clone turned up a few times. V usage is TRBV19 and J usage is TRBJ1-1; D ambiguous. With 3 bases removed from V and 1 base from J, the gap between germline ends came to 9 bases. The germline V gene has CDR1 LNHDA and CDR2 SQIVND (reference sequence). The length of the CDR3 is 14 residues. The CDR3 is CASSMETGNTEAFF. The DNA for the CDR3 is TGTGCCAGTAGTATGGAGACGGGGAACACTGAAGCTTTCTTT.